The source of this T cell receptor (beta chain) is a study of shared clonotypes between healthy human individuals. Every unsorted PBMC PCR replicate was loaded with around 290 ng DNA, about 30,000 T cell genomes. Measured with immunoSEQ multiplex PCR; TCRdb has only the in-frame clones, and not every one. The sample holds hundreds of thousands of clones, around 80% seen once. Study findings and constraints: A limitation of the genetic and exposure-history diversity represented arose from few donors.

Germline V CDR1 and CDR2: MDHEN, SYDVKM. The CDR3 runs to 15 residues. Trimming left V 6 bases short and J 3 bases short, with 18 bases between. As for this clone: As yet, its antigen is unknown.

The sequenced material came from PBMCs. This sequence originates from a woman aged 40-49 years in good health. Some clones in this sample may be carry-over from other donors' samples. This chain connects TRBV28 to TRBJ2-7, with D perhaps matching TRBD1 or TRBD2 (7 bases each). The DNA of the CDR3 is TGTGCCAGCAGCCCAGGGGGGGGCACTTTCTACGAGCAGTACTTC. Encoded protein: CASSPGGGTFYEQYF. The whole variable domain, remainder taken from reference TRBV28 and TRBJ2-7, is DVKVTQSSRYLVKRTGEKVFLECVQDMDHENMFWYRQDPGLGLRLIYFSYDVKMKEKGDIPEGYSVSREKKERFSLILESASTNQTSMYLCASSPGGGTFYEQYFGPGTRLTVT.